Following are 19 T cell receptor beta chains from one sample sequenced in a study of T-cell memory formation after mild COVID-19. TCRdb recomputed calls from the 5' RACE reads with MiXCR, one row per CDR3 protein. The data hold 300,000 to 400,000 distinct CDR3 sequences, with roughly an eighth observed a single time. The sample taken for sequencing was PBMCs or a T cell subset sorted from them (not recorded which). The source is a man between 18 and 29 years old who had mild COVID-19 (a few samples of this study predate the infection). Cell type and time point are not known.

This clonotype was seen repeatedly, ten times or more. This chain links TRBV7-3 with TRBJ2-7; D might be TRBD2 (7 bases). Per the germline V gene, CDR1 is SGHTA and CDR2 is FQGTGA. V was cut by 4 bases and J by 7 bases, with 17 bases left in between. The length of the CDR3 is 14 residues. This CDR3 reads CASSSWGGPEEQYF. The CDR3 DNA is TGTGCCAGCAGCTCCTGGGGGGGCCCGGAAGAGCAGTACTTC. The whole variable domain, remainder taken from reference TRBV7-3 and TRBJ2-7, is GAGVSQTPSNKVTEKGKYVELRCDPISGHTALYWYRQSLGQGPEFLIYFQGTGAADDSGLPNDRFFAVRPEGSVSTLKIQRTERGDSAVYLCASSSWGGPEEQYFGPGTRLTVT.

V gene TRBV10-1 combines with J gene TRBJ2-7, with D unclear. The ends were cut back, 3 bases at V and 7 bases at J, with 10 bases in the middle. Germline CDR1 is WNHNN and CDR2 is SYGVQD (reference sequence). CDR3 length: 12 amino acids. CDR3 DNA sequence: TGCGCCAGCAGTGACCCGGGTAGGGAGCAGTACTTC. Its protein product is CASSDPGREQYF.

This clonotype came up a few times. This chain uses TRBV11-1 with TRBJ1-1; D call uncertain. The ends were cut back, 2 bases at V and 0 bases at J, with 7 bases in the middle. The CDR3 runs to 14 residues. Germline-derived CDR1 and CDR2 are SGHAT and FQDESV (reference sequence). The CDR3 loop reads CASSLTRMNTEAFF. The CDR3 DNA reads as TGTGCCAGCAGCTTAACTCGGATGAACACTGAAGCTTTCTTT. The full variable domain, with the rest looked up from reference TRBV11-1 and TRBJ1-1, is EAEVAQSPRYKITEKSQAVAFWCDPISGHATLYWYRQILGQGPELLVQFQDESVVDDSQLPKDRFSAERLKGVDSTLKIQPAELGDSAMYLCASSLTRMNTEAFFGQGTRLTVV.

V and J are TRBV6-5 and TRBJ2-5; weak D call: TRBD2 (6 bases). Per the germline V gene, CDR1 is MNHEY and CDR2 is SVGAGI. The CDR3 is 13 amino acids. V lost 5 bases to trimming and J lost 9 bases, with 16 bases between them. In nucleotides, the CDR3 is TGTGCCAGCAGTGCGGACACCCCGGGGGCCCAGTACTTC. Translating it yields CASSADTPGAQYF.

A remark on this clonotype: The junction and the germline gene differ at one end; a read error may be behind it. The rearrangement links TRBV5-1 to TRBJ2-2; no definite D call. The CDR3 has 13 amino acids. In germline, CDR1 is SGHRS, CDR2 YFSETQ. The CDR3: CASILSTIGELFF. CDR3 coding DNA: TGCGCCAGCATCTTGTCTACGATCGGGGAGCTGTTTTTT.

The chain is built from TRBV20-1 and TRBJ1-4; D might be TRBD1 (5 bases). Germline V gene lookup returns CDR1 DFQATT and CDR2 SNEGSKA (reference sequence). This CDR3 has 13 residues. The CDR3 sequence is CSFRQGWGEKLFF. In DNA, the CDR3 is TGCAGCTTCCGTCAGGGATGGGGTGAAAAACTGTTTTTT.

This clonotype was seen a few times. The chain links TRBV6-1 to TRBJ1-5, with D unclear. The CDR3 is 14 amino acids. Germline CDR1 reads MNHNS; CDR2 reads SASEGT. Trimming removed 6 bases from V and 0 bases from J, with 9 bases in between. CDR3 sequence reads: CASRGMHSNQPQHF. DNA of the CDR3: TGTGCCAGCAGGGGAATGCATAGCAATCAGCCCCAGCATTTT.

V gene TRBV4-3 combines with J gene TRBJ1-4; D may be TRBD1 (6 bases). Trimming removed 0 bases from V and 8 bases from J, with 19 bases in between. CDR3 length equals 17 residues. Germline CDR1 and CDR2: LGHNA and YSLEER. The CDR3 sequence is CASSQDRGGGPGEKLFF. CDR3 nucleotides: TGCGCCAGCAGCCAAGATAGGGGGGGGGGCCCTGGAGAAAAACTGTTTTTT.

J is TRBJ2-5 and V is TRBV2, with 8 bases matching TRBD2. The CDR3 loop spans 17 amino acids. The V gene's germline CDR1 is SNHLY and CDR2 FYNNEI. V was pared by 2 bases and J by 4 bases, with 12 bases of the junction left unmatched. The DNA of the CDR3 is TGTGCCAGCAGTGAATCGGTTATAGCGGGACCGTCAGAGACCCAGTACTTC. Translating gives CASSESVIAGPSETQYF.

The chain uses TRBV4-3 and TRBJ2-3, with TRBD1 identical over 7 bases. With V trimmed by 1 base and J by 4 bases, 14 bases remained unmatched. Germline values: CDR1 LGHNA, CDR2 YSLEER. CDR3 length: 18 amino acids. The CDR3 reads CASSQGVQGLGAADTQYF. DNA for the CDR3: TGCGCCAGCAGCCAAGGGGTACAGGGGCTGGGGGCGGCAGATACGCAGTATTTT.

This clonotype was picked up a small number of times. This chain connects TRBV7-3 to TRBJ1-6; D call uncertain. Germline V gene lookup returns CDR1 SGHTA and CDR2 FQGTGA. This CDR3 region has 15 residues. V dropped 4 bases and J dropped 7 bases, with 14 bases sitting between them. Here the CDR3 DNA reads TGTGCCAGCAGCTCGACCCCGCCCGGGAATTCACCCCTCCACTTT. Translation: CASSSTPPGNSPLHF.

This clonotype was counted a few times. The chain uses TRBV5-1 and TRBJ1-3; the D gene is possibly TRBD1 (6 bases). The CDR3 contains 14 residues. Trimming shortened V by 0 bases and J by 4 bases, and 8 bases separated the two germline ends. Germline CDR1 reads SGHRS; CDR2 reads YFSETQ. The CDR3 reads CASSLAGQGNTIYF. As DNA, the CDR3 is TGCGCCAGCAGCTTGGCGGGACAAGGAAACACCATATATTTT.

CDR3 protein: CASSLRGRDTGELFF. For the CDR3, the DNA is TGTGCCAGCAGCTTAAGGGGACGGGACACCGGGGAGCTGTTTTTT. The rearrangement joins TRBV7-9 to TRBJ2-2, with D perhaps matching TRBD1 or TRBD2 (5 bases each). V was cut by 2 bases and J by 3 bases, with 10 bases left in between. From germline, CDR1 is SEHNR and CDR2 FQNEAQ (reference sequence). CDR3 length: 15 amino acids.

This clonotype was recorded many times. The chain carries TRBV2 and TRBJ2-1; 11 positions agree with TRBD2. V gave up 3 bases and J gave up 4 bases; unmatched junction bases: 2. This CDR3 comprises 15 residues. CDR1 and CDR2 from the germline V gene are SNHLY and FYNNEI. CDR3 nucleotides: TGTGCCAGCAGTGACGGGACTAGCGGTTACAATGAGCAGTTCTTC. Translating it yields CASSDGTSGYNEQFF.

This clonotype has a count of ten or more. J is TRBJ2-7 and V is TRBV5-5, with D possibly matching TRBD1 (6 bases). V lost 1 base and J lost 4, with 6 bases in between. Germline V CDR1 and CDR2: SGHKS, YYEKEE (reference sequence). The CDR3 length is 12 residues. CDR3 protein: CASSLTGYEQYV. DNA of the CDR3: TGTGCCAGCAGCTTGACAGGGTACGAGCAGTACGTC.

This clonotype showed up just a few times. The rearrangement joins TRBV29-1 to TRBJ1-6; a weak D match, TRBD1 (6 bases). Germline assignment: CDR1 SQVTM and CDR2 ANQGSEA. Deletions cut 4 bases from V and 5 bases from J, with 9 bases between. The CDR3 consists of 13 residues. The CDR3 DNA sequence: TGCAGCGTTGGGGGGGACAATAATTCACCCCTCCACTTT. Its protein product is CSVGGDNNSPLHF.

In this sample, this clonotype turned up a few times. V usage is TRBV4-2 and J usage is TRBJ2-7, with TRBD2 as a possible D gene (5 bases). Trimming left V 0 bases short and J 2 bases short, with 8 bases between. Germline V gene data show CDR1 as LGHNA and CDR2 as YNFKEQ. This CDR3 contains 14 residues. The CDR3 loop reads CASSQDIGTYEQYF. The CDR3, as DNA: TGTGCCAGCAGCCAAGATATCGGGACCTACGAGCAGTACTTC.

The rearrangement joins TRBV9 to TRBJ2-2, with 9 bases lining up with TRBD2. The CDR3 sequence is 16 residues long. The V gene end was trimmed by 0 bases and the J gene end by 7 bases; junction bases not matched to a gene: 7. Germline V lookup: CDR1 SGDLS, CDR2 YYNGEE. CDR3 region: CASSVGASGDYGELFF. CDR3 coding DNA: TGTGCCAGCAGCGTAGGGGCTAGCGGGGATTACGGGGAGCTGTTTTTT. The full variable domain, completed using reference TRBV9 and TRBJ2-2, is DSGVTQTPKHLITATGQRVTLRCSPRSGDLSVYWYQQSLDQGLQFLIQYYNGEERAKGNILERFSAQQFPDLHSELNLSSLELGDSALYFCASSVGASGDYGELFFGEGSRLTVL.

This clonotype was counted between two and nine times. The chain uses TRBV7-6 and TRBJ2-3; D may be TRBD2 (7 bases). The V and J ends lost 1 base and 3 bases respectively, with 11 bases between them. The CDR3 spans 15 residues. Germline V lookup: CDR1 SGHVS, CDR2 FNYEAQ. The CDR3 protein is CASSLVGGATDTQYF. The CDR3 DNA reads TGTGCCAGCAGCTTAGTGGGGGGGGCGACAGATACGCAGTATTTT.